The rows below give T cell receptor beta chains drawn from one sample of a study of identical twins. Via MiXCR, TCRdb re-called the 5' RACE reads, giving one row per CDR3 protein. This table has hundreds of thousands of distinct CDR3 sequences, 8% to 9% appearing once. The sample was also reused in another study, on yellow fever vaccine responses in identical twins.

Sequencing was done on a sample of PBMCs. These receptor sequences come from a woman aged 18-30 years in good health. Each CDR3 is given with its conserved first and last residue. The order of the fields is clone size, J gene, V gene, D gene, CDR3 DNA, CDR3 protein. The D gene is left open where the match is weak. Expanded clones are given a class, and other clones once, few, many or no size at all.

abundance: .
j_gene: TRBJ1-6
v_gene: TRBV7-3
d_gene: .
CDR3nt: TGTGCCAGCAGCTTAGCTTATAATTCACCCCTCCACTTT
CDR3aa: CASSLAYNSPLHF

abundance: .
j_gene: TRBJ2-1
v_gene: TRBV7-9
d_gene: .
CDR3nt: TGTGCCAGCAGCCCCGGTGCGGGGGCGACCTACAATGAGCAGTTCTTC
CDR3aa: CASSPGAGATYNEQFF

abundance: few
j_gene: TRBJ1-1
v_gene: TRBV29-1
d_gene: .
CDR3nt: TGCAGCGCAGGACAGCACAACACTGAAGCTTTCTTT
CDR3aa: CSAGQHNTEAFF

abundance: few
j_gene: TRBJ2-7
v_gene: TRBV4-2
d_gene: .
CDR3nt: TGTGCCAGCAGCCACGCGGGATCCTACGAGCAGTACTTC
CDR3aa: CASSHAGSYEQYF

abundance: few
j_gene: TRBJ2-5
v_gene: TRBV9
d_gene: .
CDR3nt: TGTGCCAGCAGCGTATGGCCTAGCGTTGAAGAGACCCAGTACTTC
CDR3aa: CASSVWPSVEETQYF

abundance: few
j_gene: TRBJ2-5
v_gene: TRBV6-1
d_gene: TRBD2
CDR3nt: TGTGCCAGCAGCACTGAAGCGGGGGGGCGGAGAGAGACCCAGTACTTC
CDR3aa: CASSTEAGGRRETQYF

abundance: .
j_gene: TRBJ1-5
v_gene: TRBV29-1
d_gene: .
CDR3nt: TGCAGCGTTGCCGAGGTCAGGGAGCAGCCCCAGCATTTT
CDR3aa: CSVAEVREQPQHF

abundance: .
j_gene: TRBJ2-3
v_gene: TRBV12-3/TRBV12-4
d_gene: .
CDR3nt: TGTGCCAGCAGGGAGGGTGCGAGCACAGATACGCAGTATTTT
CDR3aa: CASREGASTDTQYF

abundance: many
j_gene: TRBJ2-3
v_gene: TRBV25-1
d_gene: .
CDR3nt: TGTGCCAGCAGTAGGCAGGCGTCAGATACGCAGTATTTT
CDR3aa: CASSRQASDTQYF

abundance: .
j_gene: TRBJ2-1
v_gene: TRBV18
d_gene: .
CDR3nt: TGTGCCAGCTCACTGAGGACGGAAAGACTAGTCGAGCAGTTCTTC
CDR3aa: CASSLRTERLVEQFF

abundance: many
j_gene: TRBJ2-3
v_gene: TRBV9
d_gene: TRBD2
CDR3nt: TGTGCCAGCAGCGCCGGGGGACTAGCGGAATACACAGATACGCAGTATTTT
CDR3aa: CASSAGGLAEYTDTQYF

abundance: .
j_gene: TRBJ2-3
v_gene: TRBV4-2
d_gene: TRBD2
CDR3nt: TGTGCCAGCAGCCACGACACTAGCGGGGGGATAGCTACTGCCACGGATACGCAGTATTTT
CDR3aa: CASSHDTSGGIATATDTQYF

abundance: .
j_gene: TRBJ2-5
v_gene: TRBV30
d_gene: .
CDR3nt: TGTGCCTGGAACGGGATCCAAGAGACCCAGTACTTC
CDR3aa: CAWNGIQETQYF

abundance: few
j_gene: TRBJ2-7
v_gene: TRBV5-6
d_gene: .
CDR3nt: TGTGCCAGCAGTTCCGGGAGAGCCTTTTACGAGCAGTACTTC
CDR3aa: CASSSGRAFYEQYF

abundance: few
j_gene: TRBJ2-2
v_gene: TRBV9
d_gene: .
CDR3nt: TGTGCCAGCAGCGTAGTAGCTTCCGGGGAGCTGTTTTTT
CDR3aa: CASSVVASGELFF

abundance: few
j_gene: TRBJ2-6
v_gene: TRBV21-1
d_gene: .
CDR3nt: TGTGCCAGCAGCGTTTGGGACAGCACCGACTCTGGGGCCAACGTCCTGACTTTC
CDR3aa: CASSVWDSTDSGANVLTF

abundance: few
j_gene: TRBJ2-7
v_gene: TRBV28
d_gene: .
CDR3nt: TGTGCCAGCACTTTAGGGGGGATTCAGAACGAGCAGTACTTC
CDR3aa: CASTLGGIQNEQYF

abundance: many
j_gene: TRBJ2-2
v_gene: TRBV24-1
d_gene: .
CDR3nt: TGTGCCACCAGTGATTTTGGGCAGTACACCGGGGAGCTGTTTTTT
CDR3aa: CATSDFGQYTGELFF

abundance: few
j_gene: TRBJ2-3
v_gene: TRBV20-1
d_gene: .
CDR3nt: TGCAGTGCTAGATGGGGATTACAAGACCCTAGCACAGATACGCAGTATTTT
CDR3aa: CSARWGLQDPSTDTQYF

abundance: few
j_gene: TRBJ1-2
v_gene: TRBV5-1
d_gene: .
CDR3nt: TGCGCCAGCAGCCCACGGGACCGACCTAACTATGGCTACACCTTC
CDR3aa: CASSPRDRPNYGYTF

abundance: few
j_gene: TRBJ2-2
v_gene: TRBV10-3
d_gene: .
CDR3nt: TGTGCCGCGCAGGGGATTGGGAACACCGGGGAGCTGTTTTTT
CDR3aa: CAAQGIGNTGELFF

abundance: few
j_gene: TRBJ1-1
v_gene: TRBV7-2
d_gene: .
CDR3nt: TGTGCCAGCAGCTTAAAGGTATCGGGGTTTAACGAAGCTTTCTTT
CDR3aa: CASSLKVSGFNEAFF

abundance: many
j_gene: TRBJ2-5
v_gene: TRBV10-3
d_gene: TRBD2
CDR3nt: TGTGCCATCAGTGAGGGGACTAGCGGGAGAAAGACCCAGTACTTC
CDR3aa: CAISEGTSGRKTQYF

abundance: many
j_gene: TRBJ2-5
v_gene: TRBV20-1
d_gene: TRBD2
CDR3nt: TGCAGTGCGGACCCCCAGCGGGAGGCGGAGACCCAGTACTTC
CDR3aa: CSADPQREAETQYF

abundance: .
j_gene: TRBJ2-7
v_gene: TRBV7-9
d_gene: .
CDR3nt: TGTGCCAGCAGCTCCTGGGACACGAGAAGCTACGAGCAGTACTTC
CDR3aa: CASSSWDTRSYEQYF

abundance: .
j_gene: TRBJ2-1
v_gene: TRBV20-1
d_gene: TRBD2
CDR3nt: TGCAGTGCTCGGGGCGGGGGGTCCTACAATGAGCAGTTCTTC
CDR3aa: CSARGGGSYNEQFF

abundance: few
j_gene: TRBJ2-4
v_gene: TRBV5-1
d_gene: TRBD1
CDR3nt: TGCGCCAGCAGCACCGGACAGGGGGTCATTCAGTACTTC
CDR3aa: CASSTGQGVIQYF

abundance: .
j_gene: TRBJ2-3
v_gene: TRBV20-1
d_gene: .
CDR3nt: TGCAGTGCTAGGGGCGGCAGGCGCACAGATACGCAGTATTTT
CDR3aa: CSARGGRRTDTQYF

abundance: few
j_gene: TRBJ1-2
v_gene: TRBV20-1
d_gene: .
CDR3nt: TGCAGTGCAGGTTATGGCTACACCTTC
CDR3aa: CSAGYGYTF

abundance: .
j_gene: TRBJ1-2
v_gene: TRBV12-3/TRBV12-4
d_gene: TRBD1
CDR3nt: TGTGCCAGCAGCCCCAGACAGGGAATGAATGGCTACACCTTC
CDR3aa: CASSPRQGMNGYTF

abundance: few
j_gene: TRBJ1-2
v_gene: TRBV6-1
d_gene: .
CDR3nt: TGTGCCAGCAGTAGAGATCCCGGGACAACCCTCTATGGCTACACCTTC
CDR3aa: CASSRDPGTTLYGYTF

abundance: few
j_gene: TRBJ1-1
v_gene: TRBV7-2
d_gene: .
CDR3nt: TGTGCCAGCAGCTTAGAAACAGGGACCTTGAACACTGAAGCTTTCTTT
CDR3aa: CASSLETGTLNTEAFF

abundance: many
j_gene: TRBJ1-1
v_gene: TRBV7-3
d_gene: TRBD1
CDR3nt: TGTGCCAGCAGCTTATTTACAGGGGGGAACACTGAAGCTTTCTTT
CDR3aa: CASSLFTGGNTEAFF

abundance: few
j_gene: TRBJ1-6
v_gene: TRBV7-2
d_gene: TRBD1
CDR3nt: TGTGCCAGCAGCTGGACAGGGGGAAATTCACCCCTCCACTTT
CDR3aa: CASSWTGGNSPLHF

abundance: few
j_gene: TRBJ2-2
v_gene: TRBV29-1
d_gene: TRBD2
CDR3nt: TGCAGCATTCGGACTAGCGGGTCCGGGGAGCTGTTTTTT
CDR3aa: CSIRTSGSGELFF

abundance: .
j_gene: TRBJ1-6
v_gene: TRBV2
d_gene: .
CDR3nt: TGTGCCAGCAGTGTAGCGGTGTCACCCCTCCACTTT
CDR3aa: CASSVAVSPLHF

abundance: many
j_gene: TRBJ2-7
v_gene: TRBV20-1
d_gene: TRBD2
CDR3nt: TGCAGTGCTAGAGCGGGGGGGCTGTACGAGCAGTACTTC
CDR3aa: CSARAGGLYEQYF

abundance: .
j_gene: TRBJ2-7
v_gene: TRBV6-2/TRBV6-3
d_gene: .
CDR3nt: TGTGCCAGCAGTCTAGAGTCTCACTACGAGCAGTACTTC
CDR3aa: CASSLESHYEQYF

abundance: many
j_gene: TRBJ1-4
v_gene: TRBV5-1
d_gene: .
CDR3nt: TGCGCCAGCAGCTTGGAGGGCGTTAATGAAAAACTGTTTTTT
CDR3aa: CASSLEGVNEKLFF

abundance: .
j_gene: TRBJ2-7
v_gene: TRBV28
d_gene: .
CDR3nt: TGTGCCAGCATTGGCAGCTCCTACGAGCAGTACTTC
CDR3aa: CASIGSSYEQYF

abundance: many
j_gene: TRBJ1-6
v_gene: TRBV20-1
d_gene: .
CDR3nt: TGCAGTGCTAGACAGGGTAATTCACCCCTCCACTTT
CDR3aa: CSARQGNSPLHF

abundance: few
j_gene: TRBJ1-5
v_gene: TRBV20-1
d_gene: .
CDR3nt: TGCAGTGCTGGGAAGGGAATTCAGCCCCAGCATTTT
CDR3aa: CSAGKGIQPQHF

abundance: few
j_gene: TRBJ2-7
v_gene: TRBV5-1
d_gene: TRBD1
CDR3nt: TGCGCCAGCAGCTTGGGAGACAGGGTCTATGACGAGCAGTACTTC
CDR3aa: CASSLGDRVYDEQYF

abundance: few
j_gene: TRBJ2-2
v_gene: TRBV7-8
d_gene: TRBD1
CDR3nt: TGTGCCAGCAGGCCTTTCGGGACAGGGGTCACCGGGGAGCTGTTTTTT
CDR3aa: CASRPFGTGVTGELFF

abundance: few
j_gene: TRBJ1-5
v_gene: TRBV11-1
d_gene: .
CDR3nt: TGTGCCAGCAGCTTATTACAGATCCGAAATCAGCCCCAGCATTTT
CDR3aa: CASSLLQIRNQPQHF

abundance: .
j_gene: TRBJ2-5
v_gene: TRBV5-1
d_gene: TRBD2
CDR3nt: TGCGCCAGCAGCTTGGGGCTGACTAGCGCACAAGAGACCCAGTACTTC
CDR3aa: CASSLGLTSAQETQYF

abundance: .
j_gene: TRBJ2-7
v_gene: TRBV28
d_gene: TRBD2
CDR3nt: TGTGCCAGCAGTTTCTTGAGCCTAGCGGGAGCGGAAGGCGAGCAGTACTTC
CDR3aa: CASSFLSLAGAEGEQYF

abundance: .
j_gene: TRBJ2-3
v_gene: TRBV7-2
d_gene: TRBD2
CDR3nt: TGTGCCAGCAGCTTAGCGTGGCTAGCGGCACGCACAGATACGCAGTATTTT
CDR3aa: CASSLAWLAARTDTQYF

abundance: .
j_gene: TRBJ2-1
v_gene: TRBV4-3
d_gene: .
CDR3nt: TGCGCCAGCAGCCCAATACTAGACTCCTACAATGAGCAGTTCTTC
CDR3aa: CASSPILDSYNEQFF

abundance: many
j_gene: TRBJ2-1
v_gene: TRBV5-6
d_gene: TRBD2
CDR3nt: TGTGCCAGCAGCTTACGAGCGGGGGGGAAGGATCAGTTCTTC
CDR3aa: CASSLRAGGKDQFF

abundance: few
j_gene: TRBJ2-3
v_gene: TRBV12-3/TRBV12-4
d_gene: .
CDR3nt: TGTGCCAGCAGTCCAGGACATAGCACAGATGCGCAGTATTTT
CDR3aa: CASSPGHSTDAQYF

abundance: few
j_gene: TRBJ2-3
v_gene: TRBV5-1
d_gene: .
CDR3nt: TGCGCCAGCAGGGCCGGATCCGGCACAGATACGCAGTATTTT
CDR3aa: CASRAGSGTDTQYF